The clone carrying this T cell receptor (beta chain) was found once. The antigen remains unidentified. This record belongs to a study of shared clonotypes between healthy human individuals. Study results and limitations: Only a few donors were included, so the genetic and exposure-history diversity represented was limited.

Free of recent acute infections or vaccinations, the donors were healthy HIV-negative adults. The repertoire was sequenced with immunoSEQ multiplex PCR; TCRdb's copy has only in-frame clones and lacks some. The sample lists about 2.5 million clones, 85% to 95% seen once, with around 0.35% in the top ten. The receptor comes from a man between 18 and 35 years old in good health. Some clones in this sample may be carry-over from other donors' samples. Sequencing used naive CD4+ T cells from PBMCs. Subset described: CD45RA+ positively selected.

The CDR3 loop is CASRSRGSGNTIYF. The CDR3 nucleotides are TGTGCCAGCAGGAGCAGGGGCTCTGGAAACACCATATATTTT. This rearrangement joins TRBV2 to TRBJ1-3; D might be TRBD1 (6 bases). V lost 6 bases and J 0 bases, leaving 9 bases between the germline ends. This CDR3 has 14 amino acids. CDR1 is SNHLY and CDR2 is FYNNEI in the germline V gene.